Following are 22 T cell receptor beta chains from one sample sequenced in a study of T cells in Graves' hyperthyroidism and ophthalmopathy (dated by TCRdb to between 2019 and 2020). The library relied on multiplex PCR. The listed sequencing device is Illumina HiSeq 2000. The TCR beta CDR3 regions were amplified from the RNA transcripts. The TCR CDR3 was subjected to a first round of RT-PCR using the HTBI primer set and the Qiagen OneStep RT-PCR kit. TCRdb reprocessing: public reads trimmed at Q25 with fastp, clones called with MiXCR, in-frame beta chains kept. Rows are unified per CDR3 protein, each entry keeping the most common DNA and genes. The sample table records hundreds of thousands of distinct CDR3 sequences; about 14% of these occur just once. Clones ranked in the top ten supply about 10% of the sample. The sample taken for sequencing was blood. These receptors all come from a woman aged 18-35 years with Graves' hyperthyroidism.

J is TRBJ2-3 and V is TRBV19, with TRBD2 identical over 7 bases. V was clipped by 11 bases and J by 0 bases; unmatched bases: 5. CDR1 and CDR2 from the germline V gene are LNHDA and SQIVND (reference sequence). The CDR3 spans 13 residues. The CDR3 DNA is TGTGCCGTAGGGACTACTAGCACAGATACGCAGTATTTT. This translates into CAVGTTSTDTQYF.

At least ten counts were recorded for this clonotype. The chain has TRBV30 and TRBJ2-7, with 10 bases fitting TRBD1. This CDR3 has 13 amino acids. Germline assignment: CDR1 GTSNPN and CDR2 SVGIG (reference sequence). Germline trimming cut 3 bases from V and 5 bases from J; bases unmatched to any gene: 4. CDR3 DNA: TGTGCCTGGAGGAGGGACAGGGGCAACGAGCAGTACTTC. As protein: CAWRRDRGNEQYF.

This clonotype was counted ten times or more. The V and J genes are TRBV6-6 and TRBJ2-5; 12 bases fit TRBD2. CDR3 length: 20 amino acids. After removal of 2 bases from V and 3 bases from J, the junction contained 16 bases not matched to a gene. The germline CDR1 and CDR2 sequences are MNHNY and SVGAGI (reference sequence). The CDR3 protein is CASSYAILEASGRAKETQYF. The CDR3 coding sequence is TGTGCCAGCAGTTACGCAATACTGGAGGCTAGCGGGAGGGCAAAAGAGACCCAGTACTTC.

About this clonotype: One base away lies a much larger clone, so this may be a sequencing read error. CDR3 sequence: CAGRSMLAGVGSYNEQFF. As DNA, the CDR3 is TGTGCCGGCAGGAGTATGCTAGCGGGAGTCGGCTCCTACAATGAGCAGTTCTTC. V is TRBV6-4 and J is TRBJ2-1; 10 bases are a match to TRBD2. The CDR3 extends over 18 amino acids. Germline V lookup: CDR1 MRHNA, CDR2 SNTAGT.

This clonotype was found many times. The chain combines TRBV14 with TRBJ1-1, with unresolved D. The germline gives CDR1 SGHDN, CDR2 FVKESK. This CDR3 spans 13 amino acids. The V gene lost 1 base and the J gene lost 1 base, with 4 bases spanning the gap. The DNA for the CDR3 is TGTGCCAGCAGCCAAGCTCCGAACACTGAAGCTTTCTTT. Translating gives CASSQAPNTEAFF.

This clonotype was counted a few times. The CDR3 is CATSRGGTWGDVLTF. Written as DNA, the CDR3 is TGTGCCACCAGCAGAGGGGGGACCTGGGGGGACGTCCTGACTTTC. V and J are TRBV15 and TRBJ2-6, with TRBD2 as a possible D gene (6 bases). The V gene's germline CDR1 is LNHNV and CDR2 YYDKDF (reference sequence). V lost 1 base and J 11 bases, leaving 15 bases between the germline ends. CDR3 size: 15 residues.

Many counts were recorded for this clonotype. The chain carries TRBV12-3 or TRBV12-4 and TRBJ2-1, with a tentative D call TRBD1 (6 bases). The CDR3 has 16 residues. Deletions cut 6 bases from V and 6 bases from J, with 21 bases between. The CDR3 sequence: CASSRLLTGQGNEQFF. The CDR3 DNA reads TGTGCCAGCAGCCGCCTTTTGACAGGTCAAGGCAATGAGCAGTTCTTC.

This clonotype came up many times. The chain uses TRBV20-1 and TRBJ2-7; D possibly corresponds to TRBD2 (6 bases). Germline CDR1 DFQATT, CDR2 SNEGSKA (reference sequence). The V end lost 3 bases, the J end lost 2 bases, and 17 bases lay between the germline ends. The CDR3 length is 15 residues. CDR3 loop: CSARTWASETYEQYF. The CDR3 coding sequence is TGCAGTGCTAGGACCTGGGCTAGCGAGACCTACGAGCAGTACTTC.

This clonotype occurred a few times. CDR3 DNA sequence: TGTGCCAGCACCGCAGGGAGGGGAAACTACGAGCAGTACTTC. Its translation: CASTAGRGNYEQYF. V is TRBV6-4 and J is TRBJ2-7; 7 bases fit TRBD2. With 7 bases clipped from V and 3 bases from J, the junction kept 9 bases outside the gene matches. Germline V gives CDR1 MRHNA, CDR2 SNTAGT. This CDR3 region has 14 residues.

This clonotype appeared many times. The genes are TRBV29-1 and TRBJ2-3, with 8 bases aligning to TRBD1. The CDR3 covers 14 residues. The V and J ends lost 6 bases and 0 bases, in that order; junction bases with no gene match: 5. CDR1 is SQVTM and CDR2 is ANQGSEA in the germline V gene. The DNA for the CDR3 is TGCAGCGTCGTTCGGACAGGGAGCACAGATACGCAGTATTTT. It is translated as CSVVRTGSTDTQYF.

This clonotype was seen many times. The genes are TRBV4-3 and TRBJ2-6; 8 bases are shared with TRBD2. The CDR3 runs 16 residues. Germline values: CDR1 LGHNA, CDR2 YSLEER. V shed 3 bases and J 9 bases; nucleotides not matched to a gene: 10. The CDR3 loop reads CASSQQTSGVDNVLTF. The DNA for the CDR3 is TGCGCCAGCAGCCAGCAAACTAGCGGAGTCGACAACGTCCTGACTTTC.

This clonotype was detected ten times or more. The V gene is TRBV12-3 or TRBV12-4, the J gene TRBJ2-1; D not certain. Trimming took 1 base from V and 1 from J, leaving 11 bases between them. This CDR3 comprises 16 residues. The CDR3 protein is CASSLDQLGSYNEQFF. The CDR3 region has the DNA TGTGCCAGCAGTTTAGACCAACTGGGGTCCTACAATGAGCAGTTCTTC.

This clonotype was observed a few times. The genes are TRBV27 and TRBJ2-6; D gene uncertain. V was shortened by 4 bases and J by 3 bases, with 13 bases between the two germline ends. CDR1 MNHEY and CDR2 SMNVEV come from the germline V gene (reference sequence). The CDR3 has 16 amino acids. For the CDR3, the DNA is TGTGCCAGCAGTTGGGTGGGTGCTTATGGGGCCAACGTCCTGACTTTC. It codes for CASSWVGAYGANVLTF.

The genes are TRBV18 and TRBJ1-2; D not resolved. V dropped 3 bases and J dropped 5 bases, with 7 bases sitting between them. This CDR3 is 12 amino acids long. Germline V gives CDR1 KGHSH, CDR2 LQKENI. CDR3 DNA: TGTGCCAGCTCACCGGAGGCGTATGGCTACACCTTC. Protein product: CASSPEAYGYTF.

The gene calls are TRBV5-1 and TRBJ2-7, with D possibly being TRBD1 (6 bases). The V end lost 5 bases, the J end lost 4 bases, and 13 bases lay between the germline ends. This CDR3 comprises 13 residues. Germline V gene data show CDR1 as SGHRS and CDR2 as YFSETQ. The DNA of the CDR3 is TGCGCCAGCAGACCATTCGACAGGTACGAGCAGTACTTC. Protein sequence: CASRPFDRYEQYF.

This clonotype appeared many times. This chain links TRBV10-1 with TRBJ2-1, with D possibly TRBD2 on 6 matching bases. CDR3 size: 14 residues. Trimming removed 3 bases from V and 7 bases from J, with 13 bases in between. Germline-derived CDR1 and CDR2 are WNHNN and SYGVQD (reference sequence). The CDR3 sequence: CASSDSGVVNEQFF. The CDR3 nucleotides read TGCGCCAGCAGTGATTCGGGAGTCGTTAATGAGCAGTTCTTC.

This clonotype was detected ten times or more. The chain couples TRBV12-3 or TRBV12-4 to TRBJ1-1, with D perhaps TRBD1 (5 bases). The CDR3 extends over 15 amino acids. Trimming shortened V by 2 bases and J by 1 base, and 11 bases separated the two germline ends. This chain's CDR3 is CASSLTGISNTEAFF. Here the CDR3 DNA reads TGTGCCAGCAGTTTAACAGGCATCTCGAACACTGAAGCTTTCTTT.

This clonotype was counted between two and nine times. The rearrangement joins TRBV10-3 to TRBJ2-7; 8 positions agree with TRBD2. CDR1 is ENHRY and CDR2 is SYGVKD in the germline V gene. The CDR3 consists of 17 residues. The V gene end was trimmed by 8 bases and the J gene end by 0 bases; junction bases not matched to a gene: 15. As DNA, the CDR3 is TGTGCCATCGGCCGGGGGGGTCCGACTGCTAGCTCCTACGAGCAGTACTTC. It encodes CAIGRGGPTASSYEQYF.

This clonotype was found many times. The rearrangement joins TRBV27 to TRBJ2-1, with 11 positions matching TRBD2. The junction had 6 bases not matched to a gene; V was cut back by 4 bases and J by 7 bases. CDR3 length equals 15 residues. CDR1 is MNHEY and CDR2 is SMNVEV in the germline V gene (reference sequence). CDR3 protein: CASSSNSGRANEQFF. DNA of the CDR3: TGTGCCAGCAGTTCCAATAGCGGGAGGGCGAATGAGCAGTTCTTC.

This clonotype was recorded many times. The chain combines TRBV18 with TRBJ1-1, with D possibly being TRBD1 (6 bases). Deletions cut 0 bases from V and 6 bases from J, with 11 bases between. The CDR3 sequence is 14 residues long. Germline V gene lookup returns CDR1 KGHSH and CDR2 LQKENI. The CDR3 DNA follows: TGTGCCAGCTCACCACCGGGTTCAGGGGCTGAAGCTTTCTTT. Encoded protein: CASSPPGSGAEAFF.

A few counts support this clonotype. The CDR3 is CATSDDRGHRTGELFF. The CDR3 nucleotides are TGTGCCACCAGTGATGACAGGGGGCATAGGACCGGGGAGCTGTTTTTT. V is TRBV24-1 and J is TRBJ2-2; 10 positions agree with TRBD1. The V gene's germline CDR1 is KGHDR and CDR2 SFDVKD. V lost 3 bases and J lost 5; bases outside the gene matches: 5. The CDR3 is 16 amino acids.

The CDR3 DNA reads as TGTGCCATTAGCGACAGGGGACCTTTCTCTGGAAACACCATATATTTT. It translates to CAISDRGPFSGNTIYF. The rearrangement uses TRBV10-3 and TRBJ1-3, with TRBD1 identical over 8 bases. Germline-derived CDR1 and CDR2 are ENHRY and SYGVKD. This CDR3 comprises 16 residues. V lost 9 bases, J lost 0 bases, and 10 bases stayed unmatched.